These 4 T cell receptor beta chains originate from one sample sequenced in a study of T cells in Graves' hyperthyroidism and ophthalmopathy. RNA transcripts gave rise to amplified TCR beta CDR3 regions. When the TCR CDR3 underwent first-round RT-PCR, the HTBI primer set was used. TCRdb fed the multiplex PCR reads into MiXCR, producing one record per CDR3 protein. In the table there are 500,000 to 600,000 distinct CDR3 sequences, just under 20% of which are singletons. Sequencing input: blood. All receptors derive from a man in his forties with Graves' ophthalmopathy.

This clonotype was counted a few times. The chain is built from TRBV5-1 and TRBJ2-2; TRBD1 agrees at 9 bases. The CDR3 contains 16 residues. The germline V gene has CDR1 SGHRS and CDR2 YFSETQ. V trimming: 0 bases; J trimming: 3 bases; junction bases outside the gene matches: 3. The CDR3 DNA is TGCGCCAGCAGCTTGGACAGGGGGCAGGACACCGGGGAGCTGTTTTTT. It is translated as CASSLDRGQDTGELFF. The whole variable domain, remainder taken from reference TRBV5-1 and TRBJ2-2, is KAGVTQTPRYLIKTRGQQVTLSCSPISGHRSVSWYQQTPGQGLQFLFEYFSETQRNKGNFPGRFSGRQFSNSRSEMNVSTLELGDSALYLCASSLDRGQDTGELFFGEGSRLTVL.

This chain joins TRBV5-1 and TRBJ1-2; no reliable D call. CDR1 and CDR2 from the germline V gene are SGHRS and YFSETQ. Trimming removed 2 bases at V and 0 bases at J, with 14 bases between. The CDR3 consists of 16 residues. Written as DNA, the CDR3 is TGCGCCAGCAGCTTCGATGAGTCGGTTTCTAACTATGGCTACACCTTC. This sequence encodes CASSFDESVSNYGYTF.

This CDR3 reads CASSPDRGSRYEQYF. The CDR3 DNA sequence: TGTGCCAGCAGCCCGGACAGGGGGAGTCGGTACGAGCAGTACTTC. This rearrangement joins TRBV7-9 to TRBJ2-7, with 10 bases lining up with TRBD1. J gave up 4 bases and V 5 bases, and 8 bases lay outside the gene matches. The CDR3 sequence is 15 residues long. Germline lookup yields CDR1 SEHNR and CDR2 FQNEAQ (reference sequence).

The chain links TRBV12-3 or TRBV12-4 to TRBJ1-3; no firm D call. The CDR3 extends over 12 amino acids. The V gene lost 7 bases and the J gene lost 7 bases, with 11 bases spanning the gap. Here the CDR3 reads CASTWSRNTIYF. The CDR3 DNA reads as TGTGCCAGCACGTGGTCCCGGAACACCATATATTTT.